This T cell receptor beta chain originates from a study of cytotoxic CD8 clonotypes in ibrutinib-treated CLL (dated by TCRdb to the early 2020s). Background for the entire study: The cohort was composed of ten to eleven relapsed/refractory and approximately 16 treatment-naive patients; IGHV unmutated status was identified in fewer than 18 patients. Samples averaged 255,043 productive templates and 94,082 productive rearrangements. Samples at response were collected after a median of around twelve months of treatment, with a range of about 6 to 36 months. Responses were partial in some 24 patients and complete in 2; after median about 63 months follow-up, around 14 stayed in remission and around 12 progressed. All remission and progressive disease samples were collected while patients were still receiving ibrutinib. Longitudinal samples were obtainable from about 30% of the roughly 90 participants in the trial. Cryopreserved peripheral blood mononuclear cells were collected at three points: before therapy, at response, and at either sustained remission or disease progression.

Beyond this particular receptor, the publication reports: Sustained-remission and progressing patients did not have matched sampling times, and lymph node repertoires were not examined. Baseline clonality was found to be higher than that of age-matched healthy donors and was strongly correlated with circulating CD8+ T-cell counts. Public clonotypes were rare and either contracted or stayed stable during treatment, and the rise in clonality at ibrutinib response reflected the expansion of private clonotypes. An increase in clonality was observed at ibrutinib response, with clonality remaining stable during sustained remission and falling back toward baseline at progression.

To note about this clone: Its antigen remains unidentified. Base qualities are not at hand, and no much larger clone is one base apart.

The time point label corresponds to: approximately 25 months on ibrutinib. For TCR beta library preparation, roughly 2 micrograms of genomic DNA was extracted from cryopreserved PBMCs. High-throughput TCR beta sequencing was performed on longitudinal blood samples from CLL patients receiving ibrutinib monotherapy. The patients took part in an open-label, single-center phase 2 trial of ibrutinib monotherapy. On a MiSeq, deep resolution sequencing aimed for a depth between 1 in 1 million and 1 in 200,000 T cells, with each clonotype covered about 9.2x on average. TCR beta libraries were generated with the immunoSEQ hsTCRB Kit. From the authors' description of their analysis: ImmunoSEQ Data Assistant and ImmunoSEQ Analyzer were used for data analysis, and V, D and J genes were assigned according to IMGT definitions. Clonality, which ranges from 0 to 1, was calculated by subtracting the normalized Shannon entropy of productive rearrangement frequencies from one. Only overrepresented clonotypes making up at least 0.05% of each patient's repertoire were included in the public clonotype analysis. Thirteen age-matched healthy donor repertoires from immuneACCESS served as clonality controls. The source is immuneACCESS, and TCRdb retained only in-frame sequences with V and J called. Part of the clones is not carried over; for the studies checked, unresolved V genes explain less than half of this, and the remainder is unexplained. V, J and clone size are those of that table, while D and trimming were read from the DNA. The sample table contains hundreds of thousands of clones; only one count was recorded for 70% of them. Less than 20% of the sample belongs to the ten largest clones.

The germline V gene specifies KGHSY as CDR1 and FQNENV as CDR2. The CDR3 starts with the cysteine, ends with the phenylalanine, and has 15 residues. Only the CDR3 region is kept as DNA, spanning 45 bases read in frame from base 1. V drops 4 bases and J drops 0 bases, leaving 13 bases in between. The origin of this receptor is a human donor with chronic lymphocytic leukemia. Sample: PBMCs, taken after 24 months of ibrutinib treatment. The chain was built from TRBV16 and TRBJ2-7; the D gene remains uncertain. The CDR3 here reads CASSRAGLSSYEQYF. The DNA is as follows: TGTGCCAGCAGCCGGGCTGGGTTGAGCTCCTACGAGCAGTACTTC.